This TCR beta chain is from a study of T cell responses to AZD1222 COVID-19 vaccine. Study results and limitations: Repertoires in all cases were sampled only once the peak T cell response had passed. Two doses of AZD1222 preceded a rise in Spike-specific TCR breadth and depth.

The length of the CDR3 is 19 residues. CDR1 is MNHNS and CDR2 is SASEGT in the germline V gene. The V and J ends lost 2 bases and 4 bases respectively, with 21 bases between them. Libraries were prepared by immunoSEQ multiplex PCR; TCRdb keeps only in-frame clonotypes and omits some of them. The repertoire has approximately 120,000 clones, about nine tenths of them found once; the top ten carry 4% to 4.5%. Comments on this clone: Antigen specificity is unknown.

The chain couples TRBV6-1 to TRBJ2-6; tentatively, D is TRBD1 (6 bases). Sequencing used peripheral blood, obtained on day 0 of AZD1222 vaccination. This TCR derives from an adult in good health. The DNA for the CDR3 is TGTGCCAGCAGTGAAATTGTTATGATTAGGGGGAACGGGGCCAACGTCCTGACTTTC. Translation gives CASSEIVMIRGNGANVLTF.